The 26 T cell receptor beta chains in this list originate from one sample, sequenced in a study of T cell repertoires in cytomegalovirus infection. MiXCR was run by TCRdb on the reads, yielding one entry per CDR3 protein. The table shows some 130,000 distinct CDR3 sequences, with over 25% occurring only once. Their target antigens are unknown. The sequences come from CD8+ T cells from cultured PBMCs, collected from culture after CMV antigen stimulation. The source of these receptors is a human donor in good health (CMV status not recorded). Some clones in this sample may be carry-over from other donors' samples.

The chain has TRBV28 and TRBJ1-1; perhaps TRBD1 as D (5 bases). With 8 bases removed from V and 3 bases from J, the gap between germline ends came to 19 bases. This CDR3 has 15 amino acids. Germline values: CDR1 MDHEN, CDR2 SYDVKM. CDR3 nucleotide sequence: TGTGCCAGCCAAGGCCGGGGGGGGGAGTACACTGAAGCTTTCTTT. Protein product: CASQGRGGEYTEAFF.

This clonotype has more than one count but fewer than ten. The CDR3 sequence: CASSSYRESVNEQFF. The CDR3, as DNA: TGTGCCAGCAGTTCATATCGGGAGAGTGTCAATGAGCAGTTCTTC. The chain is built from TRBV27 and TRBJ2-1; TRBD2 might be the D (6 bases). Trimming stripped 4 bases from V and 6 bases from J, with 16 bases between. This CDR3 contains 15 residues. The germline V gene encodes CDR1 MNHEY and CDR2 SMNVEV (reference sequence).

The rearrangement links TRBV5-5 to TRBJ1-1; tentative D call: TRBD1 (5 bases). The CDR3 is made up of 14 amino acids. Looked up from germline, CDR1 is SGHKS and CDR2 is YYEKEE (reference sequence). Trimming took off 3 bases at V and 0 bases at J, with 9 bases between the two ends. This CDR3 is CASSWGRMNTEAFF. For the CDR3, the DNA is TGTGCCAGCAGCTGGGGACGTATGAACACTGAAGCTTTCTTT. The variable domain in full, completed from reference TRBV5-5 and TRBJ1-1, reads DAGVTQSPTHLIKTRGQQVTLRCSPISGHKSVSWYQQVLGQGPQFIFQYYEKEERGRGNFPDRFSARQFPNYSSELNVNALLLGDSALYLCASSWGRMNTEAFFGQGTRLTVV.

This clonotype was picked up many times. The chain joins TRBV27 to TRBJ1-5; 9 nucleotides line up with TRBD1. This CDR3 comprises 16 residues. The trim removed 2 bases at V and 1 base at J, leaving 3 bases unmatched. Germline assignment: CDR1 MNHEY and CDR2 SMNVEV (reference sequence). CDR3 sequence (DNA): TGTGCCAGCAGTTTACTCGGGACAGGGAGCAATCAGCCCCAGCATTTT. It yields the protein CASSLLGTGSNQPQHF.

This chain connects TRBV5-1 to TRBJ2-7; 7 bases are shared with TRBD2. Germline V CDR1 and CDR2: SGHRS, YFSETQ. Trimming took 0 bases from V and 2 from J; bases not matched to a gene: 2. The length of the CDR3 is 14 residues. CDR3 region: CASSLAGLTYEQYF. DNA for the CDR3: TGCGCCAGCAGCTTGGCGGGACTAACCTACGAGCAGTACTTC.

This clonotype came up a few times. CDR3 DNA: TGTGCCAGCACTCGGGGGCCCAACACTGAAGCTTTCTTT. Protein sequence: CASTRGPNTEAFF. The chain has TRBV27 and TRBJ1-1; TRBD1 is a possible D gene (6 bases). Germline lookup yields CDR1 MNHEY and CDR2 SMNVEV (reference sequence). Trimming took off 7 bases at V and 2 bases at J, with 11 bases between the two ends. This CDR3 contains 13 residues.

This clonotype was seen once. This may be a read error, as it is one base from a much larger clone. The chain links TRBV6-5 to TRBJ2-7; D not certain. Germline CDR1 is MNHEY and CDR2 is SVGAGI. The CDR3 contains 13 residues. CDR3 DNA: TGTGCCAGCAGTTACTCCCAGTCCTACGTGCAGTACTTC. Translation gives CASSYSQSYVQYF.

V usage is TRBV6-1 and J usage is TRBJ1-5; no clear D. The ends were cut back, 8 bases at V and 3 bases at J, with 17 bases in the middle. This CDR3 is built from 15 residues. From germline, CDR1 is MNHNS and CDR2 SASEGT. The CDR3 is CASRPGWADNQPQHF. The CDR3 DNA follows: TGTGCCAGCCGACCCGGTTGGGCTGACAATCAGCCCCAGCATTTT.

In this sample, this clonotype turned up many times. The genes are TRBV4-1 and TRBJ1-1; a weak D match, TRBD1 (6 bases). This CDR3 comprises 17 residues. Germline CDR1 MGHRA, CDR2 YSYEKL. Trimming cost V 3 bases and J 0 bases, with 17 bases left between them. Written as DNA, the CDR3 is TGCGCCAGCAGCCATTCGCAGGGGAGTATTATGAACACTGAAGCTTTCTTT. Its protein is CASSHSQGSIMNTEAFF.

The rearrangement links TRBV6-4 to TRBJ2-2, with TRBD2 identical over 8 bases. The germline V gene has CDR1 MRHNA and CDR2 SNTAGT. The CDR3 is made up of 16 amino acids. With V trimmed by 2 bases and J by 3 bases, 5 bases remained unmatched. CDR3 sequence (DNA): TGTGCCAGCAGTGACGGGAGCGGGGGACACACCGGGGAGCTGTTTTTT. It encodes CASSDGSGGHTGELFF.

This clonotype has ten or more counts. The V call is TRBV7-2, the J call TRBJ2-1; the match to TRBD2 covers 9 bases. CDR3 length equals 16 residues. V lost 5 bases, J lost 6 bases, and 11 bases stayed unmatched. The germline gives CDR1 SGHTA, CDR2 FQGNSA. DNA of the CDR3: TGTGCCAGCAGCCCAGGGGCTAGCGGGGACGTCAATGAGCAGTTCTTC. Translated, it gives CASSPGASGDVNEQFF.

This clonotype was seen at least ten times. The rearrangement links TRBV4-1 to TRBJ1-6; the D is unclear. CDR1 and CDR2 (germline): MGHRA, YSYEKL. The CDR3 runs to 13 residues. V was pared by 0 bases and J by 8 bases, with 5 bases between. Here the CDR3 reads CASSQDGHSPLHF. CDR3 nucleotides: TGCGCCAGCAGCCAAGATGGGCATTCACCCCTCCACTTT.

Ten or more counts support this clonotype. The chain recombines TRBV6-5 with TRBJ1-5; 9 nucleotides line up with TRBD1. Losses at the gene ends were 0 bases for V and 6 bases for J; bases not matched to a gene: 3. CDR3 length: 15 amino acids. Germline-derived CDR1 and CDR2 are MNHEY and SVGAGI. DNA for the CDR3: TGTGCCAGCAGTTACTCCGGGACAGGGCGTCAGCCCCAGCATTTT. Translation gives CASSYSGTGRQPQHF.

This chain uses TRBV19 with TRBJ2-3, with 10 nucleotides matching TRBD2. After removal of 5 bases from V and 4 bases from J, the junction contained 6 bases not matched to a gene. The germline V gene has CDR1 LNHDA and CDR2 SQIVND (reference sequence). The CDR3 loop spans 15 amino acids. The CDR3 spells CASSSRLAGADTQYF. CDR3 nucleotide sequence: TGTGCCAGTAGTTCACGACTAGCGGGCGCAGATACGCAGTATTTT.

This clonotype showed up just a few times. The rearrangement uses TRBV6-5 and TRBJ1-2; D might be TRBD1 (5 bases). Germline V gene lookup returns CDR1 MNHEY and CDR2 SVGAGI. Trimming removed 0 bases from V and 5 bases from J, with 10 bases in between. The CDR3 runs to 14 residues. The CDR3 loop is CASSYSHRGYGYTF. CDR3 nucleotide sequence: TGTGCCAGCAGTTACTCGCATAGGGGATATGGCTACACCTTC.

This clonotype was observed a few times. This chain joins TRBV2 and TRBJ1-6; D gene uncertain. V lost 7 bases to trimming and J lost 0 bases, with 13 bases between them. The CDR3 covers 16 residues. Germline loops: CDR1 SNHLY, CDR2 FYNNEI. As DNA, the CDR3 is TGTGCCAGCACGCTCACGAGGAGCTCCTATAATTCACCCCTCCACTTT. Translation gives CASTLTRSSYNSPLHF.

The CDR3 spells CASSPGKNQPQHF. CDR3 sequence (DNA): TGTGCCAGTAGTCCTGGAAAGAATCAGCCCCAGCATTTT. J is TRBJ1-5 and V is TRBV19, with D uncertain. CDR3 length: 13 residues. Trimming took off 5 bases at V and 4 bases at J, with 9 bases between the two ends. Germline V gene sequence: CDR1 LNHDA, CDR2 SQIVND (reference sequence).

This clonotype has more than one count but fewer than ten. The genes are TRBV6-1 and TRBJ2-1; 7 bases match TRBD1. The J segment lost 4 bases and the V segment lost 8 bases, leaving 11 bases of the junction unmatched. This CDR3 is built from 15 residues. Germline V gene lookup returns CDR1 MNHNS and CDR2 SASEGT. CDR3 loop: CASSGTEDHYNEQFF. As DNA, the CDR3 is TGTGCCAGCTCTGGGACAGAGGACCATTACAATGAGCAGTTCTTC.

There are many counts of this clonotype. The chain carries TRBV2 and TRBJ2-5; D is possibly TRBD1 or TRBD2 (5 bases each). The V gene's germline CDR1 is SNHLY and CDR2 FYNNEI. CDR3 length: 13 amino acids. V was cut by 3 bases and J by 4 bases, with 9 bases left in between. CDR3 sequence reads: CASSERGRETQYF. DNA of the CDR3: TGTGCCAGCAGTGAGAGGGGAAGAGAGACCCAGTACTTC.

This clonotype was observed at least ten times. V and J are TRBV7-8 and TRBJ2-1, with a weak D call TRBD1 (6 bases). Deletions cut 5 bases from V and 2 bases from J, with 13 bases between. The CDR3 runs to 15 residues. Germline CDR1 SGHVS, CDR2 FQNEAQ. DNA for the CDR3: TGTGCCAGCAGCACGATACAGGGTACCTACAATGAGCAGTTCTTC. Translation: CASSTIQGTYNEQFF. Variable domain in full (rest from reference TRBV7-8 and TRBJ2-1): GAGVSQSPRYKVAKRGQDVALRCDPISGHVSLFWYQQALGQGPEFLTYFQNEAQLDKSGLPSDRFFAERPEGSVSTLKIQRTQQEDSAVYLCASSTIQGTYNEQFFGPGTRLTVL.

In its sample, this clonotype was seen many times. This chain links TRBV6-1 with TRBJ1-2, with 8 bases identical to TRBD1. V lost 4 bases, J lost 12 bases, and 7 bases stayed unmatched. CDR1 is MNHNS and CDR2 is SASEGT in the germline V gene. This CDR3 spans 12 amino acids. CDR3 loop: CASSASGTGHTF. CDR3 coding DNA: TGTGCCAGCAGTGCCTCCGGGACAGGCCACACCTTC.

The chain is built from TRBV20-1 and TRBJ1-6; no clear D. The germline V gene has CDR1 DFQATT and CDR2 SNEGSKA (reference sequence). V was clipped by 0 bases and J by 3 bases, with 12 bases between them. This CDR3 is 16 amino acids long. This chain's CDR3 is CSARDIVDLYNSPLHF. The DNA of the CDR3 is TGCAGTGCTAGAGATATTGTCGATCTCTATAATTCACCCCTCCACTTT.

J is TRBJ2-6 and V is TRBV18, with unresolved D. Trimming stripped 6 bases from V and 4 bases from J, with 10 bases between. Per germline, CDR1 KGHSH and CDR2 LQKENI. The CDR3 length is 14 residues. CDR3 loop: CASSPGWGANVLTF. DNA for the CDR3: TGTGCCAGCTCCCCTGGATGGGGGGCCAACGTCCTGACTTTC.

With respect to this clonotype: An end of the junction differs from the germline gene, which may be a read error. V and J are TRBV18 and TRBJ2-1; D remains ambiguous. Germline V lookup: CDR1 KGHSH, CDR2 LQKENI. The CDR3 extends over 13 amino acids. CDR3 amino acids: CASSSPRGNEQFF. The CDR3, as DNA: TGTGCCAGCTCATCACCCCGAGGCAATGAGCAGTTCTTC.

This sequence joins TRBV19 and TRBJ2-7; D might be TRBD2 (6 bases). V was pared by 4 bases and J by 3 bases, with 10 bases between. CDR1 and CDR2 from the germline V gene are LNHDA and SQIVND (reference sequence). There are 13 residues in the CDR3. The CDR3 reads CASSTGLIYEQYF. The CDR3 nucleotides are TGTGCCAGTAGTACGGGACTTATCTACGAGCAGTACTTC. Using reference TRBV19 and TRBJ2-7 for the parts outside the CDR3, the full variable domain is DGGITQSPKYLFRKEGQNVTLSCEQNLNHDAMYWYRQDPGQGLRLIYYSQIVNDFQKGDIAEGYSVSREKKESFPLTVTSAQKNPTAFYLCASSTGLIYEQYFGPGTRLTVT.

This clonotype was observed many times. The chain is built from TRBV7-2 and TRBJ2-5; 12 bases agree with TRBD2. Trimming at V came to 5 bases and at J to 1 base, leaving 2 bases not matched to a gene. There are 15 residues in the CDR3. In germline, CDR1 is SGHTA, CDR2 FQGNSA. CDR3 sequence reads: CASSLLAGGQETQYF. The DNA of the CDR3 is TGTGCCAGCAGCCTACTAGCGGGGGGCCAAGAGACCCAGTACTTC.